A selection of T cell receptor beta chains follows, all from one sample in a study of blood T cell repertoires in COVID-19. TCRdb keeps only in-frame clones here, not all; method: immunoSEQ multiplex PCR. Seen here are roughly 25,000 clones, around 94% observed once, and the top ten hold under 4.5%. Sequenced input: peripheral blood. The receptors shown here come from a woman aged 45-65 years with active COVID-19. Each CDR3 is given with its conserved first and last residue. The order of the fields is clone size, J gene, V gene, D gene, CDR3 DNA, CDR3 protein. A D gene is named only where the DNA matches it firmly. Clone size is stated in some rows and not others, as once, few, many or a class when expanded.

>once|TRBJ1-1|TRBV27|TRBD1
TGTGCCAGCAGTCCCATAGGGACAGCATCAGACCTGAACACTGAAGCTTTCTTT
CASSPIGTASDLNTEAFF
>.|TRBJ2-3|TRBV24-1|TRBD2
TGTGCCACCAGTGATTCGGGACTAGGGGGCACAGATACGCAGTATTTT
CATSDSGLGGTDTQYF
>.|TRBJ2-3|TRBV19|TRBD1
TGTGCCAGTAGTAACAGGGGCAGCACAGATACGCAGTATTTT
CASSNRGSTDTQYF
>.|TRBJ1-2|TRBV12-3/TRBV12-4|TRBD1
TGTGCCAGCAGTTTAAGGGGGCATGGCTACACCTTC
CASSLRGHGYTF
>.|TRBJ1-2|TRBV6-5|.
TGTGCCAGCAGTTACTCGGGGCAGGTGTCTAACTATGGCTACACCTTC
CASSYSGQVSNYGYTF
>.|TRBJ2-7|TRBV10-3|TRBD1
TGTGCCATCAGCCCCCTTACCCTCCGGGACAGGGGGAGGGAGCAGTACTTC
CAISPLTLRDRGREQYF
>.|TRBJ2-2|TRBV11-2|.
TGTGCCAGCAGCTTTCGACAGGCGGCCGGGGAGCTGTTTTTT
CASSFRQAAGELFF
>.|TRBJ2-6|TRBV5-5|.
TGTGCCAGCAGCGGGGGGTTCTCTGGGGCCAACGTCCTGACTTTC
CASSGGFSGANVLTF
>once|TRBJ1-5|TRBV28|.
TGTGCCAGCAGCGAAAAGAGAGGATTCAATCAGCCCCAGCATTTT
CASSEKRGFNQPQHF
>.|TRBJ2-5|TRBV28|.
TGTGCCAGCAGTCGCCAGAAGACAGCGAAAGAGACCCAGTACTTC
CASSRQKTAKETQYF
>once|TRBJ2-5|TRBV9|TRBD2
TGTGCCAGCAGCGTAGGGTCTAGCGGGGAAGAGACCCAGTACTTC
CASSVGSSGEETQYF
>.|TRBJ1-5|TRBV27|TRBD1
TGTGCCAGCCGACCCGGGACAGGGGGCAGGTTTAGCAATCAGCCCCAGCATTTT
CASRPGTGGRFSNQPQHF
>once|TRBJ2-2|TRBV9|TRBD2
TGTGCCAGCAGCGGCCGGACTAGCGGGAGCCCCGGGGAGCTGTTTTTT
CASSGRTSGSPGELFF
>.|TRBJ1-1|TRBV29-1|TRBD1
TGCAGCGTTGACAGGGGGCATCTGAACACTGAAGCTTTCTTT
CSVDRGHLNTEAFF
>.|TRBJ2-1|TRBV19|.
TGTGCCAGTAGTGGTTCGGTTGGCAATGAGCAGTTCTTC
CASSGSVGNEQFF
>.|TRBJ2-2|TRBV7-2|.
TGTGCCAGCAGCTCAGGGAACACCGGGGAGCTGTTTTTT
CASSSGNTGELFF
>.|TRBJ1-2|TRBV28|.
TGTGCCAGCAGCCCCCGAGGTGGCAACTATGGCTACACCTTC
CASSPRGGNYGYTF
>.|TRBJ2-7|TRBV6-5|.
TGTGCCAGCACCCCGGGACAACCCTACGAGCAGTACTTC
CASTPGQPYEQYF
>.|TRBJ2-7|TRBV7-8|.
TGTGCCAGCAGCTTAAGGGTTGACAGGAGCTCCTACGAGCAGTACTTC
CASSLRVDRSSYEQYF
>.|TRBJ2-7|TRBV6-5|.
TGTGCCAGCAGGACTCAGACAGGAACCTACGAGCAGTACTTC
CASRTQTGTYEQYF
>.|TRBJ2-3|TRBV9|TRBD2
TGTGCCAGCAGCGTAGACGGGAGGGACACAGATACGCAGTATTTT
CASSVDGRDTDTQYF
>.|TRBJ1-4|TRBV5-5|.
TGTGCCAGCAGGAGAGCGGGACTGATAAATGAAAAACTGTTTTTT
CASRRAGLINEKLFF
>.|TRBJ2-1|TRBV27|TRBD1
TGTGCCAGCAGCTTGAGACAGGAGGGGACAGGGGGTCCCGAGCAGTTCTTC
CASSLRQEGTGGPEQFF
>.|TRBJ2-5|TRBV5-1|TRBD1
TGCGCCAGCAGCACACAGGGGATCGGGCAAGAGACCCAGTACTTC
CASSTQGIGQETQYF
>.|TRBJ2-3|TRBV9|TRBD2
TGTGCCAGCAGCAAGACAGGGACTAGCGGGAGGGGGGGGACAGATACGCAGTATTTT
CASSKTGTSGRGGTDTQYF
>.|TRBJ2-6|TRBV9|.
TGTGCCAGCAGCGTAGTTCCAGGAGGACGCTCTGGGGCCAACGTCCTGACTTTC
CASSVVPGGRSGANVLTF
>.|TRBJ2-5|TRBV7-9|TRBD2
TGTGCCAGCAGCGCGAGACGGGGGGAAGAGACCCAGTACTTC
CASSARRGEETQYF
>.|TRBJ2-3|TRBV5-4|TRBD2
TGTGCCAGCAGCTGGACTAGCGGGAGTATCGCAGATACGCAGTATTTT
CASSWTSGSIADTQYF
>.|TRBJ2-2|TRBV6-6|TRBD2
TGTGCCAGCAGCGACACCCTAGCGGGAGCCGGGGAGCTGTTTTTT
CASSDTLAGAGELFF
>once|TRBJ1-1|TRBV28|.
TGTGCCAGCAGTGGGCAGGGCACTGAAGCTTTCTTT
CASSGQGTEAFF
>.|TRBJ2-2|TRBV18|TRBD1
TGTGCCAGCTCGCGATACCGGACAGGGGATAAGAACACCGGGGAGCTGTTTTTT
CASSRYRTGDKNTGELFF
>once|TRBJ2-1|TRBV12-5|TRBD1
TGTGCTAGTGGGACCGGGACAGGGGGCAATGAGCAGTTCTTC
CASGTGTGGNEQFF
>.|TRBJ1-2|TRBV4-1|.
TGCGCCAGCAGCCAAGTTCTGGCAGGGGCTGGCACTAACTATGGCTACACCTTC
CASSQVLAGAGTNYGYTF
>.|TRBJ2-1|TRBV4-1|TRBD2
TGCGCCAGCAGCCAAGAGACTAGCGGGAGTTGGAATGAGCAGTTCTTC
CASSQETSGSWNEQFF
>.|TRBJ2-2|TRBV10-1|.
TGCGCCAGCAGTGAGCAGGGCCCCACCGGGGAGCTGTTTTTT
CASSEQGPTGELFF
>.|TRBJ1-2|TRBV2|.
TGTGCCAGCAGTGCTTCGAACTATGGCTACACCTTC
CASSASNYGYTF
>.|TRBJ2-7|TRBV7-9|TRBD1
TGTGCCAGCAGCTTAGCCTACGGGACAGGGACCTACGAGCAGTACTTC
CASSLAYGTGTYEQYF
>.|TRBJ1-1|TRBV5-6|.
TGTGCCAGCAGCTTGGCCGAAGGGGGCACTGAAGCTTTCTTT
CASSLAEGGTEAFF
>.|TRBJ1-2|TRBV1|.
TGCACCAGCCCCCGCGGCTCTAGTTATGGCTACACCTTC
CTSPRGSSYGYTF
>once|TRBJ2-5|TRBV7-3|TRBD2
TGTGCCAGCAGTTCCGCGGGGGGCCAAGAGACCCAGTACTTC
CASSSAGGQETQYF
>.|TRBJ1-6|TRBV5-6|.
TGTGCCAGCAGCACCGGGACATTTAATAATTCACCCCTCCACTTT
CASSTGTFNNSPLHF